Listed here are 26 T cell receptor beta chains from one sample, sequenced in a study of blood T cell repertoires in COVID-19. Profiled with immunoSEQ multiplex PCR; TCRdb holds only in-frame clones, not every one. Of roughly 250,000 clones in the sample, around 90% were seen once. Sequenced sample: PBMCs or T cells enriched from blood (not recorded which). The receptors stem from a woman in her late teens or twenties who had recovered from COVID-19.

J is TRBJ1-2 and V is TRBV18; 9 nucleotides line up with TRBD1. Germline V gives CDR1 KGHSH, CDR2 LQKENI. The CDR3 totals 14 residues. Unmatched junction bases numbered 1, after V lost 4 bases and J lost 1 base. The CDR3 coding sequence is TGTGCCAGCTCACAGGGACAGGGTAACTATGGCTACACCTTC. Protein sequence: CASSQGQGNYGYTF.

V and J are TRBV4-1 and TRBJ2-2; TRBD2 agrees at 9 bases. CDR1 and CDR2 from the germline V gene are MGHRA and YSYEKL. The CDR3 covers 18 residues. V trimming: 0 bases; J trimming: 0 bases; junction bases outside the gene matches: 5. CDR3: CASSQDGWTSANTGELFF. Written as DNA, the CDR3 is TGCGCCAGCAGCCAAGATGGGTGGACTAGCGCGAACACCGGGGAGCTGTTTTTT.

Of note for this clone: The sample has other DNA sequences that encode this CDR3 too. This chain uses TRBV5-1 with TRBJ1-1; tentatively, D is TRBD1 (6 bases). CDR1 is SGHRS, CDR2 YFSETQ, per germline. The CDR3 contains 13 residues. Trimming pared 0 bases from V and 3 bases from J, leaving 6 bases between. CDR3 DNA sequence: TGCGCCAGCAGCTTGGCAGGGGACACTGAAGCTTTCTTT. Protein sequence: CASSLAGDTEAFF.

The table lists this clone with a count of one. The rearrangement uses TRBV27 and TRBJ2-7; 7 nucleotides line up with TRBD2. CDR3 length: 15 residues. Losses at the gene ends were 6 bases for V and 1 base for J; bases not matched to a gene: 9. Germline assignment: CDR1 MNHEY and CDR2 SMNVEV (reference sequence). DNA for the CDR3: TGTGCCAGCAGCCCACTTCTAGCGGTGTCCTACGAGCAGTACTTC. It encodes CASSPLLAVSYEQYF.

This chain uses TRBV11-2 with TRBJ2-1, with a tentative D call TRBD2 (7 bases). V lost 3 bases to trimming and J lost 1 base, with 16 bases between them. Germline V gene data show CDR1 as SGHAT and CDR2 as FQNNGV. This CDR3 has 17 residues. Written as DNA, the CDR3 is TGTGCCAGCAGCTTCGGGCGGGGGCATAAATCCTACAATGAGCAGTTCTTC. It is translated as CASSFGRGHKSYNEQFF.

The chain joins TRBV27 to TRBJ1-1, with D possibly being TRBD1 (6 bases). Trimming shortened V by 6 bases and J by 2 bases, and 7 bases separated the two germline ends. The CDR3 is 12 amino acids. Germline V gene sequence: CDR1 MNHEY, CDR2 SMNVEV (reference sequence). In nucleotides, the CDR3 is TGTGCCAGCAGACAGGGCAACACTGAAGCTTTCTTT. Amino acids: CASRQGNTEAFF.

CDR3 bases: TGTGCCACCAGTGACACAGGGGGCCCTGAAGCTTTCTTT. Translated: CATSDTGGPEAFF. The genes are TRBV24-1 and TRBJ1-1; 9 positions agree with TRBD1. Trimming took 4 bases from V and 6 from J; bases not matched to a gene: 2. Germline V gives CDR1 KGHDR, CDR2 SFDVKD. CDR3 length: 13 amino acids.

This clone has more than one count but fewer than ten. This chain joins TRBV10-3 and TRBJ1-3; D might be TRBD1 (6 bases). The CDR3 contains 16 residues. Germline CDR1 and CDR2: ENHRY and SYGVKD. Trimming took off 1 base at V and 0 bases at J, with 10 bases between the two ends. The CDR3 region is CAISEWTADSGNTIYF. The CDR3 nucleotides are TGTGCCATCAGTGAGTGGACAGCCGACTCTGGAAACACCATATATTTT.

The CDR3 loop reads CATYRDRNSPLHF. Written as DNA, the CDR3 is TGTGCCACCTATCGGGACAGAAATTCACCCCTCCACTTT. The chain couples TRBV6-5 to TRBJ1-6; 7 bases map to TRBD1. With 10 bases clipped from V and 7 bases from J, the junction kept 7 bases outside the gene matches. The CDR3 length is 13 residues. The germline V gene encodes CDR1 MNHEY and CDR2 SVGAGI.

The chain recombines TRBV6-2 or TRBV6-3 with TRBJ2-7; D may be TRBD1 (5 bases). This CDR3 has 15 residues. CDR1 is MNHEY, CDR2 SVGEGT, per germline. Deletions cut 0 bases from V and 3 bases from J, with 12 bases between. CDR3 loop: CASSYSIDRNYEQYF. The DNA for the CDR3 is TGTGCCAGCAGTTACTCGATCGACAGAAACTACGAGCAGTACTTC.

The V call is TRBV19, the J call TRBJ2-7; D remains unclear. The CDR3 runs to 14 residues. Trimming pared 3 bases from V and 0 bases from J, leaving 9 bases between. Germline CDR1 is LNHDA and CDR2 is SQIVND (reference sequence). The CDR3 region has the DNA TGTGCCAGTAGTATGCGTCACAGCTCCTACGAGCAGTACTTC. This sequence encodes CASSMRHSSYEQYF.

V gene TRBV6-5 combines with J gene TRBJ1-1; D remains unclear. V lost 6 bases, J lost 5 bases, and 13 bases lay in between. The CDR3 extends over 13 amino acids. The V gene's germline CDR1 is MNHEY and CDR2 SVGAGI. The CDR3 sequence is CASSLSGGTEAFF. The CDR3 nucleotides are TGTGCCAGCAGCCTCTCGGGTGGGACTGAAGCTTTCTTT.

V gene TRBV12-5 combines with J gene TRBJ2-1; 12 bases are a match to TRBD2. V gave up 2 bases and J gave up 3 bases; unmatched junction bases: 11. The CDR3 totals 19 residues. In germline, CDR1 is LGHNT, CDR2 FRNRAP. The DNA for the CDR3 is TGTGCTAGTGGTTTGCCTACCTCTAGCGGGAGGGCTTACTACAATGAGCAGTTCTTC. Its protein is CASGLPTSSGRAYYNEQFF.

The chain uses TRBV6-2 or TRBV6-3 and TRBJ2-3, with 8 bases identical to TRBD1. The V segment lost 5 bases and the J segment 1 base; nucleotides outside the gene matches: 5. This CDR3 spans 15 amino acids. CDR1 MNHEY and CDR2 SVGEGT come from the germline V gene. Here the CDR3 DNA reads TGTGCCAGCAGTGCGCCGGGACAGGGCACAGATACGCAGTATTTT. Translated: CASSAPGQGTDTQYF.

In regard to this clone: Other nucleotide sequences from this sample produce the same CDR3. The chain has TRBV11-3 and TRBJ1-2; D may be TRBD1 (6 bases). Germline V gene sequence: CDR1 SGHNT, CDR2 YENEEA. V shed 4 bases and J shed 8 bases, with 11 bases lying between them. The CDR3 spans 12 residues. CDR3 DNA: TGTGCCAGCAGCTCTTACAGGGACGGCTACACCTTC. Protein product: CASSSYRDGYTF. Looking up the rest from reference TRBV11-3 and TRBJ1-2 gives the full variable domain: EAGVVQSPRYKIIEKKQPVAFWCNPISGHNTLYWYLQNLGQGPELLIRYENEEAVDDSQLPKDRFSAERLKGVDSTLKIQPAELGDSAVYLCASSSYRDGYTFGSGTRLTVV.

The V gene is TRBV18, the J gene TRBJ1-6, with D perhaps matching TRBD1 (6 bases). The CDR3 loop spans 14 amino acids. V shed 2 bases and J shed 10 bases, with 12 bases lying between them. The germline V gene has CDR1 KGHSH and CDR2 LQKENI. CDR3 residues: CASSPSGEGSPLHF. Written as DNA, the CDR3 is TGTGCCAGCTCACCATCAGGGGAAGGCTCACCCCTCCACTTT.

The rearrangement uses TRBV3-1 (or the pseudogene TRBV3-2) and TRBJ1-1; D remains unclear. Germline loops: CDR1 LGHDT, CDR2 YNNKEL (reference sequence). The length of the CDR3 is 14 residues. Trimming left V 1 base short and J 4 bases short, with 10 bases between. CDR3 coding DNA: TGTGCCAGCAGCCAAGTACGAGGGAGCACTGAAGCTTTCTTT. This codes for CASSQVRGSTEAFF.

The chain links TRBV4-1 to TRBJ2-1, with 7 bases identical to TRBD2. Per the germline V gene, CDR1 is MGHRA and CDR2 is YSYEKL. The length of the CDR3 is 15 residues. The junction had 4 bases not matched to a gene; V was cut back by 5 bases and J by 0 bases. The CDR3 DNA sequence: TGCGCCAGCAGCTACCTAGCGGTCTCCTACAATGAGCAGTTCTTC. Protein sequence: CASSYLAVSYNEQFF.

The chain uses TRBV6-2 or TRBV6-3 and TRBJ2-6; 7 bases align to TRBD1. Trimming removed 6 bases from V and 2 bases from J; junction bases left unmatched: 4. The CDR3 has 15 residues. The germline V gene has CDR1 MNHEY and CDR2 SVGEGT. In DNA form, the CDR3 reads TGTGCCAGCAGCCTCCAGGGGGCTGGGGCCAACGTCCTGACTTTC. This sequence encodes CASSLQGAGANVLTF.

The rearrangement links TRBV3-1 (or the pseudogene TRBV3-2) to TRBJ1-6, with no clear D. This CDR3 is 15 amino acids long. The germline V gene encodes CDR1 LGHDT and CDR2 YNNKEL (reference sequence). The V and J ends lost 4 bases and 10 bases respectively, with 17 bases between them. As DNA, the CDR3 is TGTGCCAGCAGCCGTGTATTAGGGAGAGGCTCACCCCTCCACTTT. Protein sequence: CASSRVLGRGSPLHF.

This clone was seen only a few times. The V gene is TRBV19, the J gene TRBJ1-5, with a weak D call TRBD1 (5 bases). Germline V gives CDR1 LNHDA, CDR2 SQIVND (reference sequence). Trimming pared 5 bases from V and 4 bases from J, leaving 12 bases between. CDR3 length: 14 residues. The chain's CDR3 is CASSFTGGNQPQHF. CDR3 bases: TGTGCCAGTAGTTTCACAGGTGGGAATCAGCCCCAGCATTTT.

The CDR3 protein is CASSSSGNGELFF. CDR3 nucleotides: TGCGCCAGCAGTTCTAGCGGGAACGGGGAGCTGTTTTTT. This sequence joins TRBV10-2 and TRBJ2-2, with TRBD2 matching over 9 bases. Germline trimming cut 5 bases from V and 7 bases from J; bases unmatched to any gene: 2. This CDR3 region has 13 residues. Germline CDR1 is WSHSY and CDR2 is SAAADI.

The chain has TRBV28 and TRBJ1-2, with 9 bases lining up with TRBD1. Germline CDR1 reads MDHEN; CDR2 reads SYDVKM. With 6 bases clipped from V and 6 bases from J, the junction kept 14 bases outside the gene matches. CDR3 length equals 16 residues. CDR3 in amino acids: CASSSEPGTGSNGYTF. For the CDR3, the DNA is TGTGCCAGCAGCTCAGAGCCCGGGACAGGGAGTAATGGCTACACCTTC.

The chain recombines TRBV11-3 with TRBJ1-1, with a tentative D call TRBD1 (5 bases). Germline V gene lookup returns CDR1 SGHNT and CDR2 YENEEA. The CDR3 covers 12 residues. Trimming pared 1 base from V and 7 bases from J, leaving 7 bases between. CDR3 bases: TGTGCCAGCAGCTTAGTGCAGGGTGAAGCTTTCTTT. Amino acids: CASSLVQGEAFF.

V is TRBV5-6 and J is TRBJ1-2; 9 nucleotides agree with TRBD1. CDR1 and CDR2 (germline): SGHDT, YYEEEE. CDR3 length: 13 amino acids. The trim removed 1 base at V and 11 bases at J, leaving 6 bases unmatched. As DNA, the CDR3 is TGTGCCAGCAGCTTGACCGAGGACAGGGGTTACACCTTC. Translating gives CASSLTEDRGYTF. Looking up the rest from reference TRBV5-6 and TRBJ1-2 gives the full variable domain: DAGVTQSPTHLIKTRGQQVTLRCSPKSGHDTVSWYQQALGQGPQFIFQYYEEEERQRGNFPDRFSGHQFPNYSSELNVNALLLGDSALYLCASSLTEDRGYTFGSGTRLTVV.

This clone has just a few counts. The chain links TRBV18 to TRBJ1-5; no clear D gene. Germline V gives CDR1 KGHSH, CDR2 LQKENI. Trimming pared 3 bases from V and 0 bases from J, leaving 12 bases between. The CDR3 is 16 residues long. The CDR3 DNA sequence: TGTGCCAGCTCACCTTACGAGGGATATAGCAATCAGCCCCAGCATTTT. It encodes CASSPYEGYSNQPQHF.